The present T cell receptor beta chain was sequenced within a study of a mutant IDH1 vaccine in newly diagnosed glioma. V lost 5 bases and J lost 6, with 18 bases in between. This CDR3 contains 15 residues. Germline V lookup: CDR1 SNHLY, CDR2 FYNNEI. About this clone itself: Antigen: not known.

Documented time point: week 35, safety follow-up. Vaccination used 300 ug of mutant IDH1 20-mer peptide per dose, with topical imiquimod. Data came from immunoSEQ multiplex PCR; TCRdb stores just in-frame clones and leaves some out. The sample carries 50,000 to 70,000 clones, 65% to 75% recorded once. The input for sequencing was PBMCs, taken from a glioma patient whose treatment included an IDH1 peptide vaccine. This sequence was found in a man aged 45-65 years with glioma. This chain connects TRBV2 to TRBJ2-3, with TRBD2 as a possible D gene (5 bases). The CDR3, as DNA: TGTGCCAGCAGTAAGATCTGGACCCGGAGGGATACGCAGTATTTT. Protein product: CASSKIWTRRDTQYF.